The 28 T cell receptor beta chains below all came from one sample that was sequenced in a study of Ad26.COV2.S vaccination and SARS-CoV-2 variants. Profiling relied on immunoSEQ multiplex PCR, and the TCRdb table lists in-frame clones only, not all of them. This table has some 370,000 clones, roughly four fifths appearing once. The treatment here: 15 to 20 received Ad26.COV2.S at low or high dose, single or two shots; roughly five received placebo; per-sample allocation not given. On day 63 after the first injection, vaccine and placebo recipients gave samples. The material sequenced was peripheral blood, taken in a trial of Ad26.COV2.S vaccine versus placebo. The receptors originated from a person aged 18-60 years who received the Ad26.COV2.S COVID-19 vaccine or a placebo.

V is TRBV27 and J is TRBJ1-2; D unclear. This CDR3 comprises 15 residues. With 5 bases removed from V and 2 bases from J, the gap between germline ends came to 15 bases. Germline lookup yields CDR1 MNHEY and CDR2 SMNVEV (reference sequence). The CDR3 loop is CASSPNPGENYGYTF. DNA for the CDR3: TGTGCCAGCAGTCCTAATCCAGGAGAGAACTATGGCTACACCTTC.

The V gene is TRBV11-2, the J gene TRBJ2-5, with 11 positions matching TRBD2. Germline trimming cut 5 bases from V and 1 base from J; bases unmatched to any gene: 3. The germline gives CDR1 SGHAT, CDR2 FQNNGV. This CDR3 comprises 15 residues. As DNA, the CDR3 is TGTGCCAGCAGCCCCGGGACTAGCGGCCAAGAGACCCAGTACTTC. Its protein is CASSPGTSGQETQYF.

The chain links TRBV23-1 to TRBJ2-2, with TRBD2 matching 7 bases. TRBV23-1 qualifies as an ORF whose function is uncertain. The ends lost 9 bases at V and 3 bases at J; junction bases unmatched: 10. This CDR3 comprises 15 residues. DNA of the CDR3: TGCGCCAGGAAAGAGAGGGAGGGGTACACCGGGGAGCTGTTTTTT. It codes for CARKEREGYTGELFF.

V is TRBV19 and J is TRBJ1-1; D might be TRBD1 (6 bases). Germline values: CDR1 LNHDA, CDR2 SQIVND (reference sequence). The CDR3 runs to 15 residues. Deletions cut 6 bases from V and 0 bases from J, with 14 bases between. The CDR3 DNA follows: TGTGCCAGTAGAGATCCACCAGGGGTGAACACTGAAGCTTTCTTT. This gives the protein CASRDPPGVNTEAFF.

V is TRBV27 and J is TRBJ1-4, with 9 bases matching TRBD1. The CDR3 contains 15 residues. After removal of 6 bases from V and 3 bases from J, the junction contained 5 bases not matched to a gene. Germline assignment: CDR1 MNHEY and CDR2 SMNVEV (reference sequence). Here the CDR3 reads CASSRTGVANEKLFF. The CDR3 bases are TGTGCCAGCAGCAGGACAGGGGTAGCTAATGAAAAACTGTTTTTT.

V and J are TRBV12-3 or TRBV12-4 and TRBJ2-1, with D uncertain. Between the trimmed V and J ends, which lost 8 bases and 9 bases, there was a span of 5 bases. This CDR3 has 9 residues. The DNA of the CDR3 is TGTGCCAGCGGAAGTGAGCAGTTCTTC. Its translation: CASGSEQFF.

The chain is built from TRBV4-1 and TRBJ2-7, with TRBD1 identical over 8 bases. The trim removed 4 bases at V and 2 bases at J, leaving 10 bases unmatched. Germline V gives CDR1 MGHRA, CDR2 YSYEKL. The CDR3 spans 16 residues. The CDR3 DNA sequence: TGCGCCAGCAGCCCAGGCGCAGGGGGCCTGACCTACGAGCAGTACTTC. Translation: CASSPGAGGLTYEQYF.

The J gene is TRBJ2-3, the V gene TRBV27, with 8 bases matching TRBD2. Trimming at V came to 6 bases and at J to 2 bases, leaving 7 bases not matched to a gene. The CDR3 sequence is 15 residues long. The germline V gene has CDR1 MNHEY and CDR2 SMNVEV (reference sequence). CDR3 DNA sequence: TGTGCCAGCAGCCTTACTAGCGGAATCACAGATACGCAGTATTTT. Amino acids: CASSLTSGITDTQYF.

This clone was detected only once. This sequence joins TRBV9 and TRBJ1-1; D unresolved. With 3 bases removed from V and 4 bases from J, the gap between germline ends came to 16 bases. This CDR3 region has 15 residues. The germline V gene encodes CDR1 SGDLS and CDR2 YYNGEE. Here the CDR3 reads CASSGTGMGGTEAFF. CDR3 coding DNA: TGTGCCAGCAGCGGAACCGGGATGGGCGGCACTGAAGCTTTCTTT.

The genes are TRBV18 and TRBJ2-1, with TRBD2 matching over 9 bases. The CDR3 covers 15 residues. Trimming removed 1 base from V and 4 bases from J; junction bases left unmatched: 2. Germline loops: CDR1 KGHSH, CDR2 LQKENI. CDR3 in amino acids: CASSPLAGEYNEQFF. The DNA for the CDR3 is TGTGCCAGCTCACCACTAGCGGGGGAGTACAATGAGCAGTTCTTC.

This clone was observed a single time. The CDR3 sequence: CASSVQMQETQYF. CDR3 sequence (DNA): TGTGCCAGCAGCGTACAGATGCAAGAGACCCAGTACTTC. V gene TRBV5-4 combines with J gene TRBJ2-5; no clear D. Deletions cut 4 bases from V and 2 bases from J, with 9 bases between. CDR3 length equals 13 residues. Germline CDR1 is SGHNT and CDR2 is YYREEE (reference sequence).

The rearrangement links TRBV5-1 to TRBJ2-1; 7 bases match TRBD1. The CDR3 runs 16 residues. Trimming at V came to 4 bases and at J to 0 bases, leaving 7 bases not matched to a gene. Per germline, CDR1 SGHRS and CDR2 YFSETQ. This CDR3 reads CASSREGASSYNEQFF. DNA for the CDR3: TGCGCCAGCAGCCGCGAGGGGGCCAGCTCCTACAATGAGCAGTTCTTC. The full variable domain, with the rest looked up from reference TRBV5-1 and TRBJ2-1, is KAGVTQTPRYLIKTRGQQVTLSCSPISGHRSVSWYQQTPGQGLQFLFEYFSETQRNKGNFPGRFSGRQFSNSRSEMNVSTLELGDSALYLCASSREGASSYNEQFFGPGTRLTVL.

This clone has just a few counts. This chain links TRBV5-1 with TRBJ2-1; D is ambiguous. Trimming took 0 bases from V and 4 from J, leaving 8 bases between them. Germline V gives CDR1 SGHRS, CDR2 YFSETQ. The CDR3 runs 14 residues. The CDR3 is CASSLAQIYNEQFF. Written as DNA, the CDR3 is TGCGCCAGCAGCTTGGCCCAAATATACAATGAGCAGTTCTTC.

CDR3 DNA sequence: TGTGCCAGCAGCTTAGCAGGGTGGAACTACGAGCAGTACTTC. This sequence encodes CASSLAGWNYEQYF. This chain joins TRBV11-2 and TRBJ2-7, with D tentatively TRBD1 (5 bases). Germline CDR1 SGHAT, CDR2 FQNNGV. Deletions cut 1 base from V and 3 bases from J, with 10 bases between. The CDR3 totals 14 residues.

This clone has just one count. J is TRBJ1-2 and V is TRBV24-1; no clear D. V gave up 8 bases and J gave up 2 bases, with 8 bases separating them. The CDR3 consists of 12 residues. In germline, CDR1 is KGHDR, CDR2 SFDVKD. CDR3 sequence reads: CATTLQNYGYTF. Written as DNA, the CDR3 is TGTGCCACCACTCTCCAAAACTATGGCTACACCTTC.

The chain has TRBV7-9 and TRBJ2-5, with no clear D. In germline, CDR1 is SEHNR, CDR2 FQNEAQ (reference sequence). This CDR3 region has 12 residues. Trimming stripped 4 bases from V and 9 bases from J, with 12 bases between. The CDR3 DNA reads as TGTGCCAGCAGCTGGGGAAGTGAGGCCCAGTACTTC. Its translation: CASSWGSEAQYF.

V usage is TRBV7-2 and J usage is TRBJ2-1, with D unclear. Germline lookup yields CDR1 SGHTA and CDR2 FQGNSA. This CDR3 has 14 residues. V dropped 4 bases and J dropped 8 bases, with 15 bases sitting between them. The CDR3 nucleotides are TGTGCCAGCAGCTCAGCCGGTTGGCCGTATGAGCAGTTCTTC. Protein product: CASSSAGWPYEQFF.

The chain has TRBV7-6 and TRBJ2-2; D is possibly TRBD2 (6 bases). V was trimmed by 5 bases and J by 6 bases, leaving 13 bases between them. CDR1 is SGHVS, CDR2 FNYEAQ, per germline. The CDR3 covers 14 residues. CDR3 residues: CASSGRRLAGELFF. CDR3 coding DNA: TGTGCCAGCAGCGGGAGGAGGTTAGCCGGGGAGCTGTTTTTT.

The CDR3 nucleotides read TGTGCCAGCAGCACCATCGGACTAGCGGGAGGTATTGAGCAGTTCTTC. Translated, it gives CASSTIGLAGGIEQFF. The chain uses TRBV11-3 and TRBJ2-1; 14 nucleotides line up with TRBD2. The CDR3 runs to 16 residues. V was pared by 5 bases and J by 9 bases, with 9 bases of the junction left unmatched. The germline V gene encodes CDR1 SGHNT and CDR2 YENEEA.

Concerning this clone itself: At one end, the junction sequence differs from germline, possibly due to a read error. V and J are TRBV19 and TRBJ1-2; 8 positions match TRBD1. CDR3 length: 13 amino acids. Germline V CDR1 and CDR2: LNHDA, SQIVND (reference sequence). CDR3 amino acids: CASSIDRVGTGVF. For the CDR3, the DNA is TGTGCCAGTAGTATAGATCGGGTCGGGACAGGAGTCTTC.

The chain combines TRBV12-5 with TRBJ2-1, with TRBD2 matching 12 bases. There are 16 residues in the CDR3. Trimming cost V 2 bases and J 10 bases; bases outside gene matches: 9. CDR1 and CDR2 (germline): LGHNT, FRNRAP. The CDR3: CASGLILAGGPQEQFF. The CDR3, as DNA: TGTGCTAGTGGTTTGATACTAGCGGGAGGTCCCCAGGAGCAGTTCTTC. The full variable domain, completed using reference TRBV12-5 and TRBJ2-1, is DARVTQTPRHKVTEMGQEVTMRCQPILGHNTVFWYRQTMMQGLELLAYFRNRAPLDDSGMPKDRFSAEMPDATLATLKIQPSEPRDSAVYFCASGLILAGGPQEQFFGPGTRLTVL.

The CDR3, as DNA: TGCGCCAGCAGCCAGGGCGCACGGGGCAATGAGCAGTTCTTC. As protein: CASSQGARGNEQFF. The rearrangement links TRBV4-1 to TRBJ2-1; tentatively, D is TRBD2 (5 bases). The germline gives CDR1 MGHRA, CDR2 YSYEKL. Deletions cut 3 bases from V and 6 bases from J, with 12 bases between. CDR3 length: 14 amino acids.

The rearrangement uses TRBV15 and TRBJ1-2, with a tentative D call TRBD1 (5 bases). Germline CDR1 is LNHNV and CDR2 is YYDKDF (reference sequence). The CDR3 covers 13 residues. The V end was cut by 4 bases, the J end by 13 bases, with 19 bases between. CDR3 nucleotides: TGTGCCACCAGCATCGGGCGGAGAGTCGGGACCACCTTC. This codes for CATSIGRRVGTTF.

This clone is a singleton in its sample. The chain is built from TRBV27 and TRBJ2-6, with D hard to call. Trimming stripped 2 bases from V and 2 bases from J, with 4 bases between. Per the germline V gene, CDR1 is MNHEY and CDR2 is SMNVEV (reference sequence). There are 14 residues in the CDR3. For the CDR3, the DNA is TGTGCCAGCAGTTTAGGCCCTGGGGCCAACGTCCTGACTTTC. Its protein product is CASSLGPGANVLTF.

J is TRBJ2-1 and V is TRBV5-6; 8 bases align to TRBD2. In germline, CDR1 is SGHDT, CDR2 YYEEEE. The V and J ends lost 2 bases and 8 bases, in that order; junction bases with no gene match: 9. This CDR3 region has 15 residues. The CDR3 here is CASSLAGALSDEQFF. CDR3 in DNA: TGTGCCAGCAGCTTAGCGGGAGCGCTATCGGATGAGCAGTTCTTC.

The gene calls are TRBV5-4 and TRBJ2-7; D may be TRBD2 (6 bases). Germline V gene data show CDR1 as SGHNT and CDR2 as YYREEE (reference sequence). Trimming removed 0 bases from V and 1 base from J, with 8 bases in between. The CDR3 is made up of 14 amino acids. The chain's CDR3 is CASSLEAGSYEQYF. For the CDR3, the DNA is TGTGCCAGCAGCTTGGAGGCGGGGTCCTACGAGCAGTACTTC.

The V and J genes are TRBV5-1 and TRBJ2-1, with 7 bases identical to TRBD2. The germline V gene has CDR1 SGHRS and CDR2 YFSETQ. After removal of 6 bases from V and 4 bases from J, the junction contained 10 bases not matched to a gene. The CDR3 length is 15 residues. The CDR3 protein is CASTTAGTPYNEQFF. CDR3 sequence (DNA): TGCGCCAGCACGACAGCGGGGACCCCTTACAATGAGCAGTTCTTC. The variable domain in full, with the rest retrieved from reference TRBV5-1 and TRBJ2-1, is KAGVTQTPRYLIKTRGQQVTLSCSPISGHRSVSWYQQTPGQGLQFLFEYFSETQRNKGNFPGRFSGRQFSNSRSEMNVSTLELGDSALYLCASTTAGTPYNEQFFGPGTRLTVL.

The genes are TRBV25-1 and TRBJ2-3; D is unclear. The V gene lost 7 bases and the J gene lost 5 bases, with 16 bases spanning the gap. CDR1 is MGHDK, CDR2 SYGVNS, per germline. There are 14 residues in the CDR3. Written as DNA, the CDR3 is TGTGCCAGCACAGGATACCCGCGGATAGATACGCAGTATTTT. Protein sequence: CASTGYPRIDTQYF.